These 11 T cell receptor beta chains were all obtained from the same sample, sequenced in a study of response to subunit inactivated influenza vaccine. TCRdb ran MiXCR on the RT-PCR reads and lists one entry per CDR3 protein. The profile covers about 520,000 distinct CDR3 sequences, with around 25% appearing a single time and 1.9% taken by the ten largest. The sample here was CD4+ T cells sorted from PBMCs, taken around 5 days after vaccination. The receptors derive from a man in his fifties or sixties who received an inactivated influenza vaccine.

This chain links TRBV12-3 or TRBV12-4 with TRBJ2-3, with TRBD2 identical over 8 bases. This CDR3 is 16 amino acids long. The ends lost 2 bases at V and 5 bases at J; junction bases unmatched: 9. The CDR3 reads CASSLPPGRAGDTQYF. The CDR3 bases are TGTGCCAGCAGTTTACCGCCCGGGAGGGCCGGAGATACGCAGTATTTT.

As to this clonotype: Sequence at one end of the junction differs from germline and may be a read error. The chain has TRBV6-2 or TRBV6-3 and TRBJ2-7, with D maybe TRBD2 (6 bases). Germline CDR1 reads MNHEY; CDR2 reads SVGEGT. The CDR3 spans 14 residues. CDR3 DNA: TGTGCCAGCAGCTACGGGGGACCGAACTACGACCAGTACTTC. Encoded protein: CASSYGGPNYDQYF.

At least ten counts were recorded for this clonotype. The CDR3 loop reads CASSPTGINEQYF. The CDR3 DNA is TGTGCCAGCAGTCCAACAGGGATCAACGAGCAGTACTTC. The V call is TRBV12-3 or TRBV12-4, the J call TRBJ2-7; a weak D match, TRBD1 (6 bases). V shed 5 bases and J shed 5 bases, with 13 bases lying between them. This CDR3 spans 13 amino acids.

This clonotype has ten or more counts. The chain links TRBV29-1 to TRBJ2-3, with no clear D. CDR3 size: 13 residues. Per the germline V gene, CDR1 is SQVTM and CDR2 is ANQGSEA. V was cut by 5 bases and J by 0 bases, with 9 bases left in between. The CDR3 region has the DNA TGCAGCGTTACAGAGTTCAGCACAGATACGCAGTATTTT. Translated, it gives CSVTEFSTDTQYF.

A few counts support this clonotype. The rearrangement uses TRBV5-1 and TRBJ2-7; no firm D call. Per the germline V gene, CDR1 is SGHRS and CDR2 is YFSETQ. The length of the CDR3 is 12 residues. Trimming took off 1 base at V and 5 bases at J, with 7 bases between the two ends. The CDR3: CASSLLPNEQYF. The DNA of the CDR3 is TGCGCCAGCAGCTTGCTACCGAACGAGCAGTACTTC. Using reference TRBV5-1 and TRBJ2-7 for the parts outside the CDR3, the full variable domain is KAGVTQTPRYLIKTRGQQVTLSCSPISGHRSVSWYQQTPGQGLQFLFEYFSETQRNKGNFPGRFSGRQFSNSRSEMNVSTLELGDSALYLCASSLLPNEQYFGPGTRLTVT.

J is TRBJ2-4 and V is TRBV25-1; the D gene is possibly TRBD2 (5 bases). V gave up 1 base and J gave up 8 bases, with 21 bases separating them. The germline CDR1 and CDR2 sequences are MGHDK and SYGVNS. The CDR3 loop spans 17 amino acids. The CDR3 nucleotides are TGTGCCAGCAGTGAATTTGTAACGCGCGAGAGGGTTTACATTCAGTACTTC. This encodes CASSEFVTRERVYIQYF.

The rearrangement uses TRBV29-1 and TRBJ2-1; D uncertain. Germline V gene lookup returns CDR1 SQVTM and CDR2 ANQGSEA. Trimming stripped 6 bases from V and 0 bases from J, with 12 bases between. CDR3 length equals 14 residues. The CDR3 nucleotides are TGCAGCGTCTTGCGCAAGCCCTCCTACAATGAGCAGTTCTTC. Translation gives CSVLRKPSYNEQFF.

Details on this clonotype: This may be a read error: a much more frequent sequence differs by one nucleotide. V is TRBV7-9 and J is TRBJ2-1; maybe TRBD2 (5 bases). This CDR3 has 12 residues. V gave up 2 bases and J gave up 7 bases, with 6 bases separating them. The germline CDR1 and CDR2 sequences are SEHNR and FQNEAQ (reference sequence). CDR3 DNA sequence: TGTGCCAGCAGCTTATGGGAGAATGAGCAGTTCTTC. This encodes CASSLWENEQFF.

The chain carries TRBV7-3 and TRBJ2-1; D is uncertain. The V gene's germline CDR1 is SGHTA and CDR2 FQGTGA. CDR3 length: 16 amino acids. Trimming removed 2 bases from V and 2 bases from J, with 13 bases in between. Written as DNA, the CDR3 is TGTGCCAGCAGCTTAGGTTATACTCCTCCCTACAATGAGCAGTTCTTC. Amino acids: CASSLGYTPPYNEQFF.

This clonotype has just a few counts. The V and J genes are TRBV5-6 and TRBJ1-2; D is unresolved. The CDR3 contains 12 residues. The ends were cut back, 7 bases at V and 8 bases at J, with 15 bases in the middle. Germline V gene lookup returns CDR1 SGHDT and CDR2 YYEEEE. The CDR3: CASGVGAGGYTF. The DNA for the CDR3 is TGTGCCAGCGGGGTAGGTGCGGGAGGCTACACCTTC.

This rearrangement joins TRBV11-1 to TRBJ2-6; D is ambiguous. Trimming took 0 bases from V and 3 from J, leaving 15 bases between them. This CDR3 is 18 amino acids long. The germline V gene encodes CDR1 SGHAT and CDR2 FQDESV (reference sequence). The CDR3 DNA sequence: TGTGCCAGCAGCTTAGCGGAGTCCCTGGTCAGTGGGGCCAACGTCCTGACTTTC. Its protein product is CASSLAESLVSGANVLTF.